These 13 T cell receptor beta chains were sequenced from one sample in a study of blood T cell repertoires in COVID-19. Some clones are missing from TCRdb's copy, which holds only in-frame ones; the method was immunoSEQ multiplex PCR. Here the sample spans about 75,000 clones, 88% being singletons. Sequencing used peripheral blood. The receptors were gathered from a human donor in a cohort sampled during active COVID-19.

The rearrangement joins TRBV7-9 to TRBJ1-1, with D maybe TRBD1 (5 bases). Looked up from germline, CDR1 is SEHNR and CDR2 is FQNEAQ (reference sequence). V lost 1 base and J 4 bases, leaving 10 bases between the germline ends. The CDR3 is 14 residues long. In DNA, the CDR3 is TGTGCCAGCAGCTTAGAGGGGTTTGTCACTGAAGCTTTCTTT. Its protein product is CASSLEGFVTEAFF.

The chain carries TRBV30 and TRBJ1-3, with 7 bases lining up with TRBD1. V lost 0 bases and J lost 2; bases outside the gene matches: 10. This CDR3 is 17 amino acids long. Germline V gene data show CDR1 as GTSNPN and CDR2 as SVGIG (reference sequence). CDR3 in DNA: TGTGCCTGGAGTGTACTACAGGGGTTAAGGCCTGGAAACACCATATATTTT. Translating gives CAWSVLQGLRPGNTIYF.

The CDR3 DNA sequence: TGTGCCAGCAGCCAATTGGGAGGGGAAACCTACGAGCAGTACTTC. Translation gives CASSQLGGETYEQYF. This chain connects TRBV3-1 (or the pseudogene TRBV3-2) to TRBJ2-7; 7 positions agree with TRBD2. Germline CDR1 and CDR2: LGHDT and YNNKEL (reference sequence). V gave up 2 bases and J gave up 2 bases; unmatched junction bases: 6. The CDR3 loop spans 15 amino acids.

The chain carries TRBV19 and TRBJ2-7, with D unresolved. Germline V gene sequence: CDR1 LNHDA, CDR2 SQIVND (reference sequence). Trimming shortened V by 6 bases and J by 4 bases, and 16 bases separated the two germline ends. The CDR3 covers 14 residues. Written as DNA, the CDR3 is TGTGCCAGTAGCATCCGGGTCCTTAATTACGAGCAGTACTTC. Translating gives CASSIRVLNYEQYF. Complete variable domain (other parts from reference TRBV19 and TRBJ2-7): DGGITQSPKYLFRKEGQNVTLSCEQNLNHDAMYWYRQDPGQGLRLIYYSQIVNDFQKGDIAEGYSVSREKKESFPLTVTSAQKNPTAFYLCASSIRVLNYEQYFGPGTRLTVT.

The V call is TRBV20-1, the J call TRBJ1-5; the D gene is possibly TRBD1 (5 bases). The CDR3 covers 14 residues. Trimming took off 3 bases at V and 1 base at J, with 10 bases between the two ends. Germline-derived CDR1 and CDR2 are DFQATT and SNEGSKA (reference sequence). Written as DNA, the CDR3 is TGCAGTGCTAGTTCGCGACAGAGCAATCAGCCCCAGCATTTT. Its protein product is CSASSRQSNQPQHF.

CDR3 amino acids: CASGSMRTDTQYF. The CDR3 DNA follows: TGTGCCAGCGGGAGCATGAGGACAGATACGCAGTATTTT. The chain combines TRBV18 with TRBJ2-3, with D perhaps matching TRBD2 (5 bases). The CDR3 extends over 13 amino acids. Trimming shortened V by 8 bases and J by 3 bases, and 12 bases separated the two germline ends. Germline V gene sequence: CDR1 KGHSH, CDR2 LQKENI.

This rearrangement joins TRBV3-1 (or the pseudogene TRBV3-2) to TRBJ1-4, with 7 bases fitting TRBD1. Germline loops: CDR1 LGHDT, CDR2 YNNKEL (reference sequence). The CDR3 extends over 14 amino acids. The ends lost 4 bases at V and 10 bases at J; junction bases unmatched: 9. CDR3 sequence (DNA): TGTGCCAGCAGCCTCCCTACCCGGGACAGAAAACTGTTTTTT. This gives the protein CASSLPTRDRKLFF.

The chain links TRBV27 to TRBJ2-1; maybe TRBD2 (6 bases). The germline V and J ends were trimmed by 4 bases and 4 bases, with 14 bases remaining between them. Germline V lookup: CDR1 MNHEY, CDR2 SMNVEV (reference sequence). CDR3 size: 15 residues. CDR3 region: CASSSREKGYNEQFF. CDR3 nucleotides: TGTGCCAGCAGTTCACGGGAGAAGGGTTACAATGAGCAGTTCTTC.

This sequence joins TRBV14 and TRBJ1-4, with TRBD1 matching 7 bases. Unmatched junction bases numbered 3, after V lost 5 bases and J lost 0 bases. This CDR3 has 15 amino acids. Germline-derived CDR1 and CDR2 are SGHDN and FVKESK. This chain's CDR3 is CASSTQGATNEKLFF. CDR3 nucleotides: TGTGCCAGCAGCACTCAGGGGGCAACTAATGAAAAACTGTTTTTT. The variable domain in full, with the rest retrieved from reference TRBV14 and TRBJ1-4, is EAGVTQFPSHSVIEKGQTVTLRCDPISGHDNLYWYRRVMGKEIKFLLHFVKESKQDESGMPNNRFLAERTGGTYSTLKVQPAELEDSGVYFCASSTQGATNEKLFFGSGTQLSVL.

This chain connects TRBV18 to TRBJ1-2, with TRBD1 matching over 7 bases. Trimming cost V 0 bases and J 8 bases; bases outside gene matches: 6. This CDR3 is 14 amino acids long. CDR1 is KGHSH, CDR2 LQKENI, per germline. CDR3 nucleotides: TGTGCCAGCTCACCACCGGAGGGGGCGCGCGGCTACACCTTC. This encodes CASSPPEGARGYTF.

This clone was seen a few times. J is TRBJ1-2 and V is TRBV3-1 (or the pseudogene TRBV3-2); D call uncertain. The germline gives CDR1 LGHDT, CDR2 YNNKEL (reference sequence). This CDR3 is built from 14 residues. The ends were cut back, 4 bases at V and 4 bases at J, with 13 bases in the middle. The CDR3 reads CASSLTVSSYGYTF. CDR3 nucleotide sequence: TGTGCCAGCAGCCTAACCGTTTCCAGCTATGGCTACACCTTC.

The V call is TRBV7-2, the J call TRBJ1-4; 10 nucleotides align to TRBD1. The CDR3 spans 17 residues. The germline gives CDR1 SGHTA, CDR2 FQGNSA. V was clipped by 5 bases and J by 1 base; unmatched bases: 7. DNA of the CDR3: TGTGCCAGCAGCCTGGACAGGGGGGGTGGAACTAATGAAAAACTGTTTTTT. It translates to CASSLDRGGGTNEKLFF.

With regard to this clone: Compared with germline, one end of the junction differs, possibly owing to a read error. CDR3 region: CSARENGQFF. As DNA, the CDR3 is TGCAGTGCTAGGGAGAATGGGCAGTTCTTC. This chain joins TRBV20-1 and TRBJ2-1; D is undetermined. From germline, CDR1 is DFQATT and CDR2 SNEGSKA (reference sequence). The CDR3 has 10 amino acids.